A single sample is the source of the 27 T cell receptor beta chains below, sequenced in a study of blood T cell repertoires in COVID-19 (dated by TCRdb to about 2020). Receptor amplification or capture employed the immunoSEQ multiplex PCR assay. Sourced from immuneACCESS, this table was stored by TCRdb with only in-frame sequences that have V and J called. A share of the clones is absent; for the studies checked, an unresolved V gene accounts for under half, and the remainder has no known explanation. The sample data list roughly 130,000 clones, and 88% of these were observed just once. The ten largest make up about 2.5% of the sample. Sequences were obtained from peripheral blood. Every receptor here comes from a human donor with COVID-19, enrolled during active disease. The donor label of this sample is uncertain.

This clone has only a few counts. The rearrangement links TRBV29-1 to TRBJ2-3; 9 bases match TRBD1. Trimming cost V 3 bases and J 5 bases; bases outside gene matches: 3. CDR1 SQVTM and CDR2 ANQGSEA come from the germline V gene. This CDR3 has 13 residues. CDR3 region: CSVDRTGEDTQYF. CDR3 DNA: TGCAGCGTTGACCGGACAGGGGAAGATACGCAGTATTTT.

The chain has TRBV18 and TRBJ1-5, with TRBD1 matching 8 bases. The V segment lost 4 bases and the J segment 3 bases; nucleotides outside the gene matches: 5. CDR3 size: 15 residues. Per germline, CDR1 KGHSH and CDR2 LQKENI. The CDR3 DNA sequence: TGTGCCAGCTCACTCTCAGGGGGCTTCAATCAGCCCCAGCATTTT. Its protein is CASSLSGGFNQPQHF.

The chain recombines TRBV19 with TRBJ1-4; 9 nucleotides match TRBD1. Looked up from germline, CDR1 is LNHDA and CDR2 is SQIVND (reference sequence). V dropped 6 bases and J dropped 8; count of bases not matched to a gene: 7. CDR3 size: 14 residues. The CDR3 DNA sequence: TGTGCCAGTAGCTGGACAGGGGTTGGGGAAAAACTGTTTTTT. This codes for CASSWTGVGEKLFF.

This chain joins TRBV5-1 and TRBJ2-2, with D maybe TRBD2 (7 bases). Germline assignment: CDR1 SGHRS and CDR2 YFSETQ. V shed 5 bases and J shed 4 bases, with 12 bases lying between them. CDR3 length: 14 amino acids. The CDR3 nucleotides read TGCGCCAGCAGGGCGGGGGCCTTCACCGGGGAGCTGTTTTTT. It codes for CASRAGAFTGELFF.

The rearrangement links TRBV5-1 to TRBJ2-3; TRBD1 agrees at 7 bases. Germline CDR1 SGHRS, CDR2 YFSETQ. J gave up 3 bases and V 6 bases, and 10 bases lay outside the gene matches. The CDR3 spans 15 residues. In DNA form, the CDR3 reads TGCGCCAGCAATACTTTTCAGGGGGTGACAGATACGCAGTATTTT. Encoded protein: CASNTFQGVTDTQYF.

The chain has TRBV14 and TRBJ1-5; a weak D match, TRBD1 (6 bases). The CDR3 is 16 residues long. Trimming removed 3 bases at V and 3 bases at J, with 15 bases between. Germline values: CDR1 SGHDN, CDR2 FVKESK. CDR3 protein: CASSHPGVGFNQPQHF. As DNA, the CDR3 is TGTGCCAGCAGCCACCCAGGGGTCGGATTCAATCAGCCCCAGCATTTT.

V and J are TRBV19 and TRBJ2-5; D is perhaps TRBD2 (7 bases). Germline-derived CDR1 and CDR2 are LNHDA and SQIVND (reference sequence). The CDR3 runs to 14 residues. Trimming stripped 9 bases from V and 2 bases from J, with 16 bases between. CDR3 DNA sequence: TGTGCCAGCTCGGCGGGGGCACGGCAAGAGACCCAGTACTTC. Protein sequence: CASSAGARQETQYF. Drawing the rest from reference TRBV19 and TRBJ2-5, the complete variable domain is DGGITQSPKYLFRKEGQNVTLSCEQNLNHDAMYWYRQDPGQGLRLIYYSQIVNDFQKGDIAEGYSVSREKKESFPLTVTSAQKNPTAFYLCASSAGARQETQYFGPGTRLLVL.

The chain is built from TRBV19 and TRBJ1-1; the D gene is possibly TRBD1 (6 bases). V dropped 6 bases and J dropped 1 base, with 15 bases sitting between them. From germline, CDR1 is LNHDA and CDR2 SQIVND (reference sequence). This CDR3 is 15 amino acids long. CDR3 protein: CASSFRRDKNTEAFF. The CDR3 DNA follows: TGTGCCAGTAGCTTTCGACGGGACAAGAACACTGAAGCTTTCTTT.

This clone was picked up one time. The CDR3, as DNA: TGTGCCAGTAGTATAGATCCGGGACAGCAACCCAACACTGAAGCTTTCTTT. It codes for CASSIDPGQQPNTEAFF. The chain uses TRBV19 and TRBJ1-1, with 7 bases fitting TRBD1. The CDR3 consists of 17 residues. The V gene's germline CDR1 is LNHDA and CDR2 SQIVND (reference sequence). V dropped 0 bases and J dropped 2; count of bases not matched to a gene: 9.

In its sample, this clone was seen once. The chain joins TRBV19 to TRBJ2-7; weak D call: TRBD1 (6 bases). The V end was cut by 2 bases, the J end by 6 bases, with 14 bases between. This CDR3 has 14 amino acids. In germline, CDR1 is LNHDA, CDR2 SQIVND (reference sequence). CDR3 nucleotide sequence: TGTGCCAGTAGTATAACAGGGTTAGGTGGCGAGCAGTACTTC. This translates into CASSITGLGGEQYF. The variable domain in full, completed from reference TRBV19 and TRBJ2-7, reads DGGITQSPKYLFRKEGQNVTLSCEQNLNHDAMYWYRQDPGQGLRLIYYSQIVNDFQKGDIAEGYSVSREKKESFPLTVTSAQKNPTAFYLCASSITGLGGEQYFGPGTRLTVT.

This chain links TRBV5-4 with TRBJ1-6, with D uncertain. Germline V gives CDR1 SGHNT, CDR2 YYREEE (reference sequence). The CDR3 totals 12 residues. V was shortened by 4 bases and J by 6 bases, with 5 bases between the two germline ends. CDR3 sequence (DNA): TGTGCCAGCAGCCTTCCTAATTCACCCCTCCACTTT. It translates to CASSLPNSPLHF.

The genes are TRBV13 and TRBJ2-5; TRBD1 aligns across 8 bases. The CDR3 length is 16 residues. Trimming took 5 bases from V and 2 from J; bases not matched to a gene: 10. The germline V gene has CDR1 PRHDT and CDR2 FYEKMQ (reference sequence). CDR3 amino acids: CASSPSGQGAQETQYF. The CDR3 nucleotides read TGTGCCAGCAGCCCAAGCGGGCAGGGGGCGCAAGAGACCCAGTACTTC. Combining the CDR3 with reference TRBV13 and TRBJ2-5 gives the whole variable domain AAGVIQSPRHLIKEKRETATLKCYPIPRHDTVYWYQQGPGQDPQFLISFYEKMQSDKGSIPDRFSAQQFSDYHSELNMSSLELGDSALYFCASSPSGQGAQETQYFGPGTRLLVL.

As to this clone: This same CDR3 is encoded by further DNA sequences in the sample. The rearrangement uses TRBV6-5 and TRBJ1-6; 9 nucleotides agree with TRBD1. V was pared by 6 bases and J by 7 bases, with 7 bases of the junction left unmatched. CDR3 length equals 15 residues. Germline lookup yields CDR1 MNHEY and CDR2 SVGAGI. The CDR3, as DNA: TGTGCCAGCAGCCTCAGACAGGGGGGGAATTCACCCCTCCACTTT. This codes for CASSLRQGGNSPLHF.

V and J are TRBV5-1 and TRBJ2-2; D perhaps matches TRBD1 (7 bases). Germline loops: CDR1 SGHRS, CDR2 YFSETQ. The V gene lost 5 bases and the J gene lost 4 bases, with 15 bases spanning the gap. This CDR3 comprises 15 residues. CDR3 amino acids: CASSQYRGGTGELFF. The CDR3, as DNA: TGCGCCAGCAGTCAATACAGGGGAGGCACCGGGGAGCTGTTTTTT.

The chain is built from TRBV2 and TRBJ1-4, with 8 positions matching TRBD1. The CDR3 loop spans 18 amino acids. V was pared by 1 base and J by 4 bases, with 11 bases of the junction left unmatched. CDR1 is SNHLY, CDR2 FYNNEI, per germline. CDR3 amino acids: CASSEGQGARVGNEKLFF. The CDR3 DNA follows: TGTGCCAGCAGTGAAGGGCAGGGGGCGCGAGTTGGTAATGAAAAACTGTTTTTT.

This clone was detected only once. The chain links TRBV5-1 to TRBJ2-2, with 10 positions matching TRBD2. Germline V gene lookup returns CDR1 SGHRS and CDR2 YFSETQ. CDR3 size: 15 residues. V dropped 6 bases and J dropped 1; count of bases not matched to a gene: 3. The CDR3 loop reads CASTRLAGNTGELFF. The CDR3 bases are TGCGCCAGCACCAGACTAGCGGGGAACACCGGGGAGCTGTTTTTT.

The rearrangement uses TRBV3-1 (or the pseudogene TRBV3-2) and TRBJ2-3; possibly TRBD2 for D (7 bases). The CDR3 is made up of 14 amino acids. The V end was cut by 0 bases, the J end by 9 bases, with 13 bases between. Germline V CDR1 and CDR2: LGHDT, YNNKEL (reference sequence). The CDR3 sequence is CASSQDTPGGTQYF. CDR3 DNA: TGTGCCAGCAGCCAAGATACCCCGGGGGGCACGCAGTATTTT.

This chain links TRBV7-6 with TRBJ2-1, with a tentative D call TRBD2 (6 bases). Germline V gene lookup returns CDR1 SGHVS and CDR2 FNYEAQ. This CDR3 contains 15 residues. The V end was cut by 4 bases, the J end by 6 bases, with 16 bases between. The CDR3 nucleotides are TGTGCCAGCAGCTCCCGGGACTCCGTGTCCAATGAGCAGTTCTTC. It specifies CASSSRDSVSNEQFF.

J is TRBJ2-1 and V is TRBV11-2, with 12 bases lining up with TRBD2. With V trimmed by 1 base and J by 9 bases, 7 bases remained unmatched. This CDR3 is 16 amino acids long. Looked up from germline, CDR1 is SGHAT and CDR2 is FQNNGV. CDR3 region: CASSLALAGGIGEQFF. The CDR3 DNA follows: TGTGCCAGCAGCTTAGCCCTAGCGGGGGGGATCGGTGAGCAGTTCTTC.

This chain connects TRBV7-9 to TRBJ2-7; TRBD1 aligns across 8 bases. Germline V gives CDR1 SEHNR, CDR2 FQNEAQ (reference sequence). The CDR3 totals 15 residues. J gave up 2 bases and V 5 bases, and 8 bases lay outside the gene matches. CDR3 amino acids: CASSKGQGRPYEQYF. The DNA for the CDR3 is TGTGCCAGCAGCAAAGGACAGGGTAGGCCCTACGAGCAGTACTTC.

This chain uses TRBV6-4 with TRBJ1-2, with TRBD1 matching 8 bases. Trimming cost V 2 bases and J 3 bases; bases outside gene matches: 8. The V gene's germline CDR1 is MRHNA and CDR2 SNTAGT. CDR3 length equals 16 residues. The CDR3 protein is CASSDLLQGGDYGYTF. CDR3 DNA: TGTGCCAGCAGTGACCTTCTACAGGGGGGGGACTATGGCTACACCTTC.

The V and J genes are TRBV18 and TRBJ1-4, with D possibly TRBD1 on 6 matching bases. The CDR3 contains 14 residues. Trimming pared 4 bases from V and 8 bases from J, leaving 14 bases between. The germline gives CDR1 KGHSH, CDR2 LQKENI. CDR3 sequence (DNA): TGTGCCAGCTCACACCCAAACGACAGGGAAAAACTGTTTTTT. It specifies CASSHPNDREKLFF.

The chain is built from TRBV24-1 and TRBJ2-5; 10 bases line up with TRBD1. The CDR3 sequence is 15 residues long. The junction had 6 bases not matched to a gene; V was cut back by 4 bases and J by 5 bases. Germline V CDR1 and CDR2: KGHDR, SFDVKD. CDR3 in DNA: TGTGCCACCAGTGACGCCGGGACAGGGGACGAGACCCAGTACTTC. Its translation: CATSDAGTGDETQYF.

The chain recombines TRBV11-3 with TRBJ1-1, with 10 bases identical to TRBD1. There are 16 residues in the CDR3. Trimming cost V 5 bases and J 4 bases; bases outside gene matches: 10. The germline CDR1 and CDR2 sequences are SGHNT and YENEEA. CDR3 in DNA: TGTGCCAGCAGCACCTGGACAGGGGGTTGGGGCACTGAAGCTTTCTTT. It encodes CASSTWTGGWGTEAFF.

The J gene is TRBJ1-4, the V gene TRBV5-6; D is perhaps TRBD1 (5 bases). This CDR3 comprises 15 residues. Germline V gene data show CDR1 as SGHDT and CDR2 as YYEEEE. V lost 0 bases to trimming and J lost 1 base, with 7 bases between them. This CDR3 is CASSLVGGTNEKLFF. The DNA of the CDR3 is TGTGCCAGCAGCTTGGTCGGGGGAACTAATGAAAAACTGTTTTTT.

This sequence joins TRBV3-1 (or the pseudogene TRBV3-2) and TRBJ1-2; 8 nucleotides agree with TRBD1. This CDR3 is built from 14 residues. The V segment lost 1 base and the J segment 9 bases; nucleotides outside the gene matches: 7. Germline-derived CDR1 and CDR2 are LGHDT and YNNKEL (reference sequence). CDR3 residues: CASSQVGTGASYTF. The CDR3 coding sequence is TGTGCCAGCAGCCAAGTCGGGACAGGAGCCAGCTACACCTTC.

The CDR3 region is CASSVVGGQGGQPQHF. The DNA for the CDR3 is TGTGCCAGCAGCGTAGTGGGAGGACAGGGGGGACAGCCCCAGCATTTT. The chain couples TRBV9 to TRBJ1-5; TRBD1 matches 10 bases. The CDR3 length is 16 residues. The V gene end was trimmed by 0 bases and the J gene end by 7 bases; junction bases not matched to a gene: 7. Germline CDR1 is SGDLS and CDR2 is YYNGEE.